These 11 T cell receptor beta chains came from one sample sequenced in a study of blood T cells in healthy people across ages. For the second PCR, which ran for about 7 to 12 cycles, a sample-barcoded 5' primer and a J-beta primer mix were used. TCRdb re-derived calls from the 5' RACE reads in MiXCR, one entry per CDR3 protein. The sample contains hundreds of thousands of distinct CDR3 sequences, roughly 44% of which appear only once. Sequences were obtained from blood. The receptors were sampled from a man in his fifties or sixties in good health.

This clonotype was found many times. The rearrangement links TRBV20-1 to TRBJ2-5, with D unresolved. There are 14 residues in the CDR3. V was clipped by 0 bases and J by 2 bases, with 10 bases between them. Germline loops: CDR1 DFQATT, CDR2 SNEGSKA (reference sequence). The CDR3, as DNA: TGCAGTGCTAGAGAGGCCGTCGCGCAAGAGACCCAGTACTTC. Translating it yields CSAREAVAQETQYF.

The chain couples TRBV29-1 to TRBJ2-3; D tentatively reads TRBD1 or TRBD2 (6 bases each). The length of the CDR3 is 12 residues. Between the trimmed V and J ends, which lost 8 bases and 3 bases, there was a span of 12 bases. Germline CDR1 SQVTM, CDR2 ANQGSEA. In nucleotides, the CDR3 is TGCAGCTCGGGGGCGGGGACAGATACGCAGTATTTT. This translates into CSSGAGTDTQYF.

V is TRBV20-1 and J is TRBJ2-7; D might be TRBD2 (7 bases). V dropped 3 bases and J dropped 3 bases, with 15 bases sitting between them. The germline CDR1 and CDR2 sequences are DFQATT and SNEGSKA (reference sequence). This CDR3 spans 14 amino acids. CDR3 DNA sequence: TGCAGTGCTAGCCCCGGGGGGCGTGACTACGAGCAGTACTTC. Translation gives CSASPGGRDYEQYF.

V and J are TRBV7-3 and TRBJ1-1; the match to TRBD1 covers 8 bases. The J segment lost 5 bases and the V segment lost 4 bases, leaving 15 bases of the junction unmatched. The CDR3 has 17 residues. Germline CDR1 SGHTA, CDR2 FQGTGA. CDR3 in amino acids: CASSSGDTGGRRTEAFF. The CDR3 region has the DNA TGTGCCAGCAGCTCCGGGGACACAGGGGGACGCCGAACTGAAGCTTTCTTT.

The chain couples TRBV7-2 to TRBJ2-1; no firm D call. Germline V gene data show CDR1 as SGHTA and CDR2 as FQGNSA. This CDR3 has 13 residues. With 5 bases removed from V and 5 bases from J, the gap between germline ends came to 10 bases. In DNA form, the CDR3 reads TGTGCCAGCAGCCAAACCCTGCACAATGAGCAGTTCTTC. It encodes CASSQTLHNEQFF.

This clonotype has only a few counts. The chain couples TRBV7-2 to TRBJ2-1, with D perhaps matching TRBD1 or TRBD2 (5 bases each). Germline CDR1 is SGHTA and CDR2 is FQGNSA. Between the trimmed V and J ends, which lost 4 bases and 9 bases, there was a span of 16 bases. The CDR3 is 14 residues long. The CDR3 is CASSSVRGLREQFF. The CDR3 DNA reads TGTGCCAGCAGCTCGGTTCGGGGCTTGCGTGAGCAGTTCTTC.

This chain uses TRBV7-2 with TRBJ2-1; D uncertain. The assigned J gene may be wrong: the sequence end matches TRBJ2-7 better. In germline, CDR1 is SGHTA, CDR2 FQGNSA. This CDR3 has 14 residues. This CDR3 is CASSLAGTDNEQYF. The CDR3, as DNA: TGTGCCAGCAGCTTAGCAGGCACAGACAATGAGCAGTACTTC.

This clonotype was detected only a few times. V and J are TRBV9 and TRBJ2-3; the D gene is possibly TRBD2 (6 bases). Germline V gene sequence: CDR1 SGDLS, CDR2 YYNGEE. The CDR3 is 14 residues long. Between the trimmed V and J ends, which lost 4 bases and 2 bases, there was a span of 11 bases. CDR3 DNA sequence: TGTGCCAGCAGCACCCGCGGGGCCACAGATACGCAGTATTTT. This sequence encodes CASSTRGATDTQYF.

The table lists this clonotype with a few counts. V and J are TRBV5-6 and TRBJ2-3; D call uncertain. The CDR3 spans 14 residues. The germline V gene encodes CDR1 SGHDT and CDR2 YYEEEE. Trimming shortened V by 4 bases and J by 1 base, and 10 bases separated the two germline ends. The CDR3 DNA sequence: TGTGCCAGCAGCCCGTTTAGGGGCACAGATACGCAGTATTTT. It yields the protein CASSPFRGTDTQYF.

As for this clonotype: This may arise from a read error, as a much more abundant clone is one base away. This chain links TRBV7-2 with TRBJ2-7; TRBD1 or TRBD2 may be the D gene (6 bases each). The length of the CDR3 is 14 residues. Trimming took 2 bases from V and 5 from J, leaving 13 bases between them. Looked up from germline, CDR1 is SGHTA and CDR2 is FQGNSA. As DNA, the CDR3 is TGTGCCAGCAGCTTAAATACGGGGGCCGACGAGCAGTACTTC. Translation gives CASSLNTGADEQYF.

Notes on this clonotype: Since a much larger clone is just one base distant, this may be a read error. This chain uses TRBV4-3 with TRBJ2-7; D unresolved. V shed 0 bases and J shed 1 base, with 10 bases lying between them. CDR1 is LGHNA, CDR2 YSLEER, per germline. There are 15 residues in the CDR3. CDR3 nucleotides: TGCGCCAGCAGCCAAGAACCGCGGCCTTCCTACGAGCAGTACTTC. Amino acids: CASSQEPRPSYEQYF.